This TCR beta chain is from a study of shared clonotypes between healthy human individuals. General observations from the study: In contrast to clonotypes shared by all four donors, non-shared clonotypes had lower generation probabilities.

CDR1 MNHNS and CDR2 SASEGT come from the germline V gene. V was cut by 2 bases and J by 2 bases, with 13 bases left in between. The length of the CDR3 is 16 residues. The method was immunoSEQ multiplex PCR; TCRdb's version includes in-frame clones alone and lacks a portion of them. The table lists approximately 1,500,000 clones, 95% to 99% of them singletons, with less than 0.55% in the top ten. This clone was picked up one time. The antigen is not known. Sequenced input: naive CD4+ T cells sorted from blood. Subset given: CD45RA+ positively selected. The chain is built from TRBV6-1 and TRBJ1-5, with D maybe TRBD1 (5 bases). This receptor was obtained from a man aged 30-40 years in good health. The CDR3 loop reads CASSEKRGIGNQPQHF. For the CDR3, the DNA is TGTGCCAGCAGTGAAAAAAGGGGAATAGGCAATCAGCCCCAGCATTTT.